The 18 T cell receptor beta chains listed next were all sequenced from one sample in a study of blood T cell repertoires in COVID-19. Clones were read by immunoSEQ multiplex PCR, and TCRdb kept only the in-frame ones, dropping some. The data show roughly 59,000 clones, with around 80% seen just once and more than 8% held by the top ten. The sequenced material came from peripheral blood. These TCRs come from a human donor in a cohort sampled during active COVID-19.

This clone was observed a handful of times. J is TRBJ2-3 and V is TRBV5-4, with D possibly being TRBD2 (5 bases). There are 13 residues in the CDR3. The V gene lost 5 bases and the J gene lost 4 bases, with 11 bases spanning the gap. Germline assignment: CDR1 SGHNT and CDR2 YYREEE (reference sequence). CDR3 region: CASRYRTSDTQYF. CDR3 DNA sequence: TGTGCCAGCAGATATAGGACTTCAGATACGCAGTATTTT. Full variable domain (rest looked up from reference TRBV5-4 and TRBJ2-3): ETGVTQSPTHLIKTRGQQVTLRCSSQSGHNTVSWYQQALGQGPQFIFQYYREEENGRGNFPPRFSGLQFPNYSSELNVNALELDDSALYLCASRYRTSDTQYFGPGTRLTVL.

The chain joins TRBV7-3 to TRBJ2-3; D remains ambiguous. The germline V gene has CDR1 SGHTA and CDR2 FQGTGA. V lost 5 bases to trimming and J lost 4 bases, with 19 bases between them. The CDR3 is 16 residues long. The DNA for the CDR3 is TGTGCCAGCAGCCCATCCCCAAATTTACGCGCAGATACGCAGTATTTT. Translating gives CASSPSPNLRADTQYF.

This chain links TRBV11-2 with TRBJ2-3; 7 positions match TRBD2. V shed 1 base, J shed 0 bases, and the junction held 4 bases outside the gene matches. The CDR3 extends over 16 amino acids. In germline, CDR1 is SGHAT, CDR2 FQNNGV. CDR3 coding DNA: TGTGCCAGCAGCTTAGGCGGTAGCGGGAGCACAGATACGCAGTATTTT. As protein: CASSLGGSGSTDTQYF.

The rearrangement uses TRBV11-2 and TRBJ2-7; TRBD1 agrees at 12 bases. Per the germline V gene, CDR1 is SGHAT and CDR2 is FQNNGV. The V segment lost 9 bases and the J segment 5 bases; nucleotides outside the gene matches: 11. This CDR3 comprises 15 residues. The CDR3 DNA follows: TGTGCCAGTTTCTTGGCGGGACAGGGGGCAAACGAGCAGTACTTC. Protein product: CASFLAGQGANEQYF. The full variable domain, rest sourced from reference TRBV11-2 and TRBJ2-7, is EAGVAQSPRYKIIEKRQSVAFWCNPISGHATLYWYQQILGQGPKLLIQFQNNGVVDDSQLPKDRFSAERLKGVDSTLKIQPAKLEDSAVYLCASFLAGQGANEQYFGPGTRLTVT.

The rearrangement uses TRBV7-9 and TRBJ2-7; D gene uncertain. V lost 4 bases and J lost 7, with 14 bases in between. Germline V gene lookup returns CDR1 SEHNR and CDR2 FQNEAQ (reference sequence). This CDR3 has 13 residues. The CDR3 is CASSSTPPVEQYF. In DNA, the CDR3 is TGTGCCAGCAGCTCTACCCCCCCCGTTGAGCAGTACTTC.

The V and J genes are TRBV19 and TRBJ1-1; the D is unclear. This CDR3 has 14 residues. Germline lookup yields CDR1 LNHDA and CDR2 SQIVND (reference sequence). Between the trimmed V and J ends, which lost 1 base and 6 bases, there was a span of 12 bases. CDR3 amino acids: CASSIGVTLAEAFF. The CDR3 nucleotides read TGTGCCAGTAGTATAGGAGTTACGCTAGCTGAAGCTTTCTTT.

This chain connects TRBV27 to TRBJ2-1, with D perhaps TRBD1 (5 bases). Trimming removed 0 bases from V and 7 bases from J, with 13 bases in between. The germline V gene encodes CDR1 MNHEY and CDR2 SMNVEV (reference sequence). The CDR3 totals 15 residues. This CDR3 reads CASSLSRHQGNEQFF. The CDR3 DNA reads as TGTGCCAGCAGTTTATCGCGGCACCAGGGTAATGAGCAGTTCTTC.

The chain uses TRBV4-3 and TRBJ1-1, with 7 bases matching TRBD1. This CDR3 has 14 amino acids. Germline V lookup: CDR1 LGHNA, CDR2 YSLEER. Trimming removed 3 bases from V and 4 bases from J; junction bases left unmatched: 5. For the CDR3, the DNA is TGCGCCAGCAGCCATACAGGGGCAGGCACTGAAGCTTTCTTT. Translated, it gives CASSHTGAGTEAFF.

This clone was picked up one time. The chain links TRBV5-5 to TRBJ1-1; D is ambiguous. From germline, CDR1 is SGHKS and CDR2 YYEKEE (reference sequence). The germline V and J ends were trimmed by 4 bases and 4 bases, with 11 bases remaining between them. CDR3 size: 13 residues. CDR3 in DNA: TGTGCCAGCAGCCCGAGGGTAGCCACTGAAGCTTTCTTT. It translates to CASSPRVATEAFF.

The V gene is TRBV21-1, the J gene TRBJ2-4; TRBD2 is the table's D call, not checked against the DNA. TRBV21-1 corresponds to a pseudogene. The CDR3 totals 13 residues. CDR3 bases: TGTGCCAGCAGCAAAGATGGCGGTCCCATTCAGTACTTC. As protein: CASSKDGGPIQYF.

This clone has more than one count but fewer than ten. This chain connects TRBV12-3 or TRBV12-4 to TRBJ1-1; the D is unclear. Trimming stripped 3 bases from V and 1 base from J, with 6 bases between. The CDR3 runs to 13 residues. CDR3 nucleotides: TGTGCCAGCAGTTTCAACGGGAACACTGAAGCTTTCTTT. Translating it yields CASSFNGNTEAFF.

In this sample, this clone turned up once. The V and J genes are TRBV20-1 and TRBJ2-1, with 8 positions matching TRBD2. The J segment lost 5 bases and the V segment lost 3 bases, leaving 0 bases of the junction unmatched. CDR3 size: 12 residues. Looked up from germline, CDR1 is DFQATT and CDR2 is SNEGSKA (reference sequence). CDR3 DNA: TGCAGTGCTAGTAGCGGGAACAATGAGCAGTTCTTC. Translating gives CSASSGNNEQFF.

The chain joins TRBV7-9 to TRBJ1-5; D call uncertain. There are 13 residues in the CDR3. Germline V lookup: CDR1 SEHNR, CDR2 FQNEAQ (reference sequence). Trimming stripped 5 bases from V and 5 bases from J, with 10 bases between. The CDR3 protein is CASSLDLHQPQHF. The CDR3 DNA reads as TGTGCCAGCAGCCTCGACTTACATCAGCCCCAGCATTTT.

The V and J genes are TRBV6-5 and TRBJ2-2; D not resolved. Germline V CDR1 and CDR2: MNHEY, SVGAGI. V was trimmed by 6 bases and J by 2 bases, leaving 4 bases between them. The CDR3 is 12 residues long. CDR3 DNA sequence: TGTGCCAGCAGGAGAAACACCGGGGAGCTGTTTTTT. Its protein product is CASRRNTGELFF.

Only one count was recorded for this clone. This chain joins TRBV7-2 and TRBJ2-7; 9 bases line up with TRBD2. This CDR3 is 15 amino acids long. Losses at the gene ends were 4 bases for V and 2 bases for J; bases not matched to a gene: 6. Germline V lookup: CDR1 SGHTA, CDR2 FQGNSA. CDR3 protein: CASSSGTSLPYEQYF. The CDR3 region has the DNA TGTGCCAGCAGCTCCGGGACTAGCCTGCCCTACGAGCAGTACTTC.

This chain links TRBV11-3 with TRBJ2-1; TRBD2 matches 7 bases. CDR1 SGHNT and CDR2 YENEEA come from the germline V gene. The trim removed 4 bases at V and 5 bases at J, leaving 8 bases unmatched. The CDR3 contains 15 residues. The CDR3 sequence: CASSSGLGPDNEQFF. The CDR3 DNA reads as TGTGCCAGCAGCTCTGGACTAGGCCCTGACAATGAGCAGTTCTTC. Combining the CDR3 with reference TRBV11-3 and TRBJ2-1 gives the whole variable domain EAGVVQSPRYKIIEKKQPVAFWCNPISGHNTLYWYLQNLGQGPELLIRYENEEAVDDSQLPKDRFSAERLKGVDSTLKIQPAELGDSAVYLCASSSGLGPDNEQFFGPGTRLTVL.

The chain employs TRBV4-3 and TRBJ1-5, with unresolved D. The germline CDR1 and CDR2 sequences are LGHNA and YSLEER. V was trimmed by 0 bases and J by 1 base, leaving 13 bases between them. There are 17 residues in the CDR3. In nucleotides, the CDR3 is TGCGCCAGCAGCCAAGATTACCCGACAAGAAGCAATCAGCCCCAGCATTTT. This encodes CASSQDYPTRSNQPQHF.

The rearrangement joins TRBV4-2 to TRBJ2-3; 11 bases line up with TRBD1. The trim removed 0 bases at V and 8 bases at J, leaving 4 bases unmatched. Germline V gene sequence: CDR1 LGHNA, CDR2 YNFKEQ. The CDR3 is 15 residues long. The CDR3 DNA reads TGTGCCAGCAGCCAAGAGGACAGGGGGCCCATTACGCAGTATTTT. It is translated as CASSQEDRGPITQYF.